These 20 T cell receptor beta chains came from one sample sequenced in a study of a mutant IDH1 vaccine in newly diagnosed glioma. Sequencing used immunoSEQ multiplex PCR; TCRdb keeps in-frame clones, though not all of them. Here the sample spans 45,000 to 65,000 clones, roughly 81% being singletons. Their antigens are not known. Specified time point: week 23, last vaccination. One vaccine dose held 300 ug of mutant IDH1 20-mer peptide and came with topical imiquimod. Sequences were derived from PBMCs, sampled from a glioma patient whose treatment included an IDH1 peptide vaccine. The receptors were sampled from a middle-aged woman with glioma. Some clones in this sample may be carry-over from other donors' samples.

This clone has only a few counts. The V and J genes are TRBV2 and TRBJ1-1; D is uncertain. The CDR3 sequence is 10 residues long. Looked up from germline, CDR1 is SNHLY and CDR2 is FYNNEI. Trimming took off 5 bases at V and 6 bases at J, with 4 bases between the two ends. CDR3 residues: CASSRSEAFF. The CDR3 region has the DNA TGTGCCAGCAGTAGATCTGAAGCTTTCTTT.

V gene TRBV7-2 combines with J gene TRBJ2-1; D remains ambiguous. CDR1 SGHTA and CDR2 FQGNSA come from the germline V gene. V lost 6 bases, J lost 1 base, and 13 bases lay in between. The CDR3 spans 15 residues. The CDR3 coding sequence is TGTGCCAGCAGTCCCGACCCGATTTCCTACAATGAGCAGTTCTTC. Its translation: CASSPDPISYNEQFF.

This rearrangement joins TRBV6-1 to TRBJ2-7; tentative D call: TRBD2 (6 bases). This CDR3 comprises 14 residues. Germline V CDR1 and CDR2: MNHNS, SASEGT. V dropped 6 bases and J dropped 1 base, with 13 bases sitting between them. In DNA form, the CDR3 reads TGTGCCAGCAGGGTCCCTGGGGGGTCCTACGAGCAGTACTTC. This encodes CASRVPGGSYEQYF.

V is TRBV6-1 and J is TRBJ1-5; D unresolved. Germline assignment: CDR1 MNHNS and CDR2 SASEGT. CDR3 length: 13 residues. Between the trimmed V and J ends, which lost 3 bases and 4 bases, there was a span of 7 bases. CDR3 nucleotides: TGTGCCAGCAGTGACAGGATAAATCAGCCCCAGCATTTT. It specifies CASSDRINQPQHF.

This chain links TRBV7-2 with TRBJ2-7, with a possible D match to TRBD2 (6 bases). The CDR3 has 14 amino acids. Germline values: CDR1 SGHTA, CDR2 FQGNSA. V gave up 3 bases and J gave up 2 bases, with 11 bases separating them. The CDR3 DNA reads TGTGCCAGCAGCTTTGATCCGGGGGCCTACGAGCAGTACTTC. Translation: CASSFDPGAYEQYF.

The rearrangement links TRBV15 to TRBJ1-2; TRBD1 might be the D (5 bases). The CDR3 totals 13 residues. Trimming cost V 0 bases and J 14 bases, with 16 bases left between them. Germline CDR1 LNHNV, CDR2 YYDKDF (reference sequence). CDR3 residues: CATSRDRSGEGTF. CDR3 DNA: TGTGCCACCAGCAGAGATCGATCGGGGGAGGGTACCTTC.

Here the CDR3 reads CAWSVPGRGPAGELFF. CDR3 DNA sequence: TGTGCCTGGAGTGTACCGGGACGGGGCCCAGCCGGGGAGCTGTTTTTT. The rearrangement joins TRBV30 to TRBJ2-2; either TRBD1 or TRBD2 may supply D (5 bases each). The length of the CDR3 is 16 residues. V was shortened by 0 bases and J by 6 bases, with 17 bases between the two germline ends. Germline CDR1 is GTSNPN and CDR2 is SVGIG (reference sequence). The entire variable domain, with the rest obtained from reference TRBV30 and TRBJ2-2, is as follows: SQTIHQWPATLVQPVGSPLSLECTVEGTSNPNLYWYRQAAGRGLQLLFYSVGIGQISSEVPQNLSASRPQDRQFILSSKKLLLSDSGFYLCAWSVPGRGPAGELFFGEGSRLTVL.

This chain joins TRBV2 and TRBJ2-5, with D perhaps TRBD1 (5 bases). Germline loops: CDR1 SNHLY, CDR2 FYNNEI. Trimming removed 8 bases from V and 5 bases from J, with 15 bases in between. The CDR3 length is 13 residues. CDR3 coding DNA: TGTGCCAGCTGGGGCGGTGTCGGGGAGACCCAGTACTTC. Protein sequence: CASWGGVGETQYF.

J is TRBJ2-7 and V is TRBV5-6, with D possibly being TRBD1 or TRBD2 (5 bases each). The length of the CDR3 is 14 residues. Trimming removed 2 bases from V and 1 base from J, with 10 bases in between. CDR1 and CDR2 from the germline V gene are SGHDT and YYEEEE. CDR3 in amino acids: CASSFGTYSYEQYF. The DNA of the CDR3 is TGTGCCAGCAGCTTCGGGACGTATTCCTACGAGCAGTACTTC.

This clone was seen once. The rearrangement joins TRBV4-1 to TRBJ2-1; 16 bases are a match to TRBD2. Germline lookup yields CDR1 MGHRA and CDR2 YSYEKL. Trimming cost V 3 bases and J 9 bases; bases outside gene matches: 8. CDR3 size: 17 residues. CDR3 sequence (DNA): TGCGCCAGCAGCCATCCGGGACTAGCGGGGGGGTTCGGTGAGCAGTTCTTC. Its protein product is CASSHPGLAGGFGEQFF.

The J gene is TRBJ2-7, the V gene TRBV6-1; D is unclear. The ends were cut back, 2 bases at V and 0 bases at J, with 8 bases in the middle. The CDR3 is 14 residues long. Germline V gene lookup returns CDR1 MNHNS and CDR2 SASEGT. The CDR3 nucleotides read TGTGCCAGCAGTGAATATGGGATCTCCTACGAGCAGTACTTC. This translates into CASSEYGISYEQYF.

This clone was detected once. Other DNA sequences in this specimen translate into the identical CDR3. This sequence joins TRBV7-3 and TRBJ1-1; D unclear. CDR3 length: 14 amino acids. Germline V gives CDR1 SGHTA, CDR2 FQGTGA. Trimming pared 2 bases from V and 4 bases from J, leaving 11 bases between. CDR3 in DNA: TGTGCCAGCAGCTTAGGAGTGTTGGGCACTGAAGCTTTCTTT. This translates into CASSLGVLGTEAFF.

In its sample, this clone was seen once. The chain joins TRBV9 to TRBJ2-3; maybe TRBD2 (5 bases). CDR1 SGDLS and CDR2 YYNGEE come from the germline V gene. V lost 4 bases to trimming and J lost 2 bases, with 17 bases between them. This CDR3 contains 16 residues. The CDR3 loop is CASSHGNGISTDTQYF. DNA for the CDR3: TGTGCCAGCAGCCACGGGAACGGGATTTCCACAGATACGCAGTATTTT. Combining the CDR3 with reference TRBV9 and TRBJ2-3 gives the whole variable domain DSGVTQTPKHLITATGQRVTLRCSPRSGDLSVYWYQQSLDQGLQFLIQYYNGEERAKGNILERFSAQQFPDLHSELNLSSLELGDSALYFCASSHGNGISTDTQYFGPGTRLTVL.

The chain is built from TRBV9 and TRBJ2-1; weak D call: TRBD1 (7 bases). Trimming took 3 bases from V and 14 from J, leaving 12 bases between them. The CDR3 is 11 amino acids. Looked up from germline, CDR1 is SGDLS and CDR2 is YYNGEE. CDR3 sequence reads: CASSAPGGKFF. The DNA of the CDR3 is TGTGCCAGCAGCGCCCCAGGGGGGAAGTTCTTC. Based on the CDR3 plus reference TRBV9 and TRBJ2-1, the full variable domain is DSGVTQTPKHLITATGQRVTLRCSPRSGDLSVYWYQQSLDQGLQFLIQYYNGEERAKGNILERFSAQQFPDLHSELNLSSLELGDSALYFCASSAPGGKFFGPGTRLTVL.

This rearrangement joins TRBV9 to TRBJ2-7; TRBD2 matches at 9 bases. With 0 bases clipped from V and 4 bases from J, the junction kept 2 bases outside the gene matches. This CDR3 is 14 amino acids long. Germline V gene lookup returns CDR1 SGDLS and CDR2 YYNGEE. The CDR3 reads CASSVGAGGYEQYF. CDR3 nucleotides: TGTGCCAGCAGCGTAGGAGCGGGGGGATACGAGCAGTACTTC.

This chain connects TRBV2 to TRBJ2-7; TRBD2 is a possible D gene (6 bases). The CDR3 contains 13 residues. V lost 8 bases and J lost 2, with 13 bases in between. Germline loops: CDR1 SNHLY, CDR2 FYNNEI. The CDR3 here is CASFRGDPYEQYF. CDR3 bases: TGTGCCAGCTTTCGCGGGGACCCCTACGAGCAGTACTTC.

The rearrangement uses TRBV7-3 and TRBJ1-1; TRBD1 is a possible D gene (5 bases). In germline, CDR1 is SGHTA, CDR2 FQGTGA. The CDR3 totals 17 residues. Trimming stripped 5 bases from V and 1 base from J, with 20 bases between. CDR3 sequence: CASSPKGDSLPNTEAFF. CDR3 DNA: TGTGCCAGCAGCCCAAAAGGAGACAGCTTGCCGAACACTGAAGCTTTCTTT. Supplemented by reference TRBV7-3 and TRBJ1-1, the full variable domain reads GAGVSQTPSNKVTEKGKYVELRCDPISGHTALYWYRQSLGQGPEFLIYFQGTGAADDSGLPNDRFFAVRPEGSVSTLKIQRTERGDSAVYLCASSPKGDSLPNTEAFFGQGTRLTVV.

This sequence joins TRBV7-9 and TRBJ1-2; no definite D call. This CDR3 comprises 14 residues. Per the germline V gene, CDR1 is SEHNR and CDR2 is FQNEAQ (reference sequence). Deletions cut 5 bases from V and 3 bases from J, with 13 bases between. CDR3 residues: CASSITVLDYGYTF. Written as DNA, the CDR3 is TGTGCCAGCAGCATAACAGTCCTAGACTATGGCTACACCTTC.

The chain has TRBV29-1 and TRBJ2-3; D may be TRBD2 (6 bases). The CDR3 loop spans 13 amino acids. V lost 4 bases to trimming and J lost 1 base, with 9 bases between them. The germline V gene has CDR1 SQVTM and CDR2 ANQGSEA. The CDR3 coding sequence is TGCAGCGTTGGAGGGACTCGCACAGATACGCAGTATTTT. Translation gives CSVGGTRTDTQYF.

The chain links TRBV29-1 to TRBJ1-2, with a tentative D call TRBD1 (5 bases). CDR1 is SQVTM and CDR2 is ANQGSEA in the germline V gene. The CDR3 is 15 residues long. The V gene lost 0 bases and the J gene lost 1 base, with 12 bases spanning the gap. CDR3 in DNA: TGCAGCGTTGAAGATGACGGGGGGGTTAACTATGGCTACACCTTC. This codes for CSVEDDGGVNYGYTF.